One and the same sample provided the 27 T cell receptor beta chains below, sequenced in a study of long-term antiretroviral therapy in people with HIV. Run at survey level, the immunoSEQ assay was version v3.0. Clones were read by immunoSEQ multiplex PCR, and TCRdb kept only the in-frame ones, dropping some. The repertoire holds approximately 29,000 clones, with over 75% as singletons. The sequences come from unsorted PBMCs, collected 1.5 years before starting antiretroviral therapy. These receptors originate from a man in his late teens or twenties with HIV.

This clone was seen a handful of times. The chain employs TRBV2 and TRBJ2-4; D gene ambiguous. V was trimmed by 5 bases and J by 1 base, leaving 12 bases between them. CDR1 and CDR2 (germline): SNHLY, FYNNEI. The CDR3 runs 15 residues. CDR3 DNA: TGTGCCAGCAGTCCGGTAATGGAGGCCAAAAACATTCAGTACTTC. This sequence encodes CASSPVMEAKNIQYF.

This clone was detected only once. The chain has TRBV7-9 and TRBJ2-1; D call uncertain. Germline-derived CDR1 and CDR2 are SEHNR and FQNEAQ (reference sequence). The CDR3 is 10 amino acids. V was cut by 6 bases and J by 7 bases, with 4 bases left in between. In nucleotides, the CDR3 is TGTGCCAGCAGAGGGAATGAGCAGTTCTTC. It yields the protein CASRGNEQFF.

The V and J genes are TRBV5-6 and TRBJ1-1; 7 bases fit TRBD1. The ends lost 1 base at V and 4 bases at J; junction bases unmatched: 13. The CDR3 covers 17 residues. From germline, CDR1 is SGHDT and CDR2 YYEEEE. CDR3 sequence: CASSLSLIGGAGTEAFF. CDR3 DNA: TGTGCCAGCAGCTTGTCTTTGATAGGGGGCGCGGGCACTGAAGCTTTCTTT.

This clone ranks as medium-sized (0.01 to 0.1%). The chain is built from TRBV29-1 and TRBJ2-1, with 7 positions matching TRBD1. Looked up from germline, CDR1 is SQVTM and CDR2 is ANQGSEA. This CDR3 comprises 12 residues. With V trimmed by 7 bases and J by 5 bases, 5 bases remained unmatched. This CDR3 reads CSAGQYNNEQFF. DNA of the CDR3: TGCAGCGCGGGACAGTATAACAATGAGCAGTTCTTC.

This clone was counted only a few times. This chain joins TRBV6-1 and TRBJ2-1; tentatively, D is TRBD2 (5 bases). This CDR3 is built from 15 residues. The germline gives CDR1 MNHNS, CDR2 SASEGT. V was shortened by 3 bases and J by 9 bases, with 18 bases between the two germline ends. CDR3 sequence (DNA): TGTGCCAGCAGTGATATGGGGAGCAATGTAGGTGAGCAGTTCTTC. It is translated as CASSDMGSNVGEQFF.

V and J are TRBV6-5 and TRBJ2-7, with TRBD2 identical over 8 bases. V lost 6 bases, J lost 7 bases, and 8 bases stayed unmatched. Germline V lookup: CDR1 MNHEY, CDR2 SVGAGI. The CDR3 has 13 residues. The CDR3: CASRRGAVAEQYF. Written as DNA, the CDR3 is TGTGCCAGCAGGCGGGGGGCGGTGGCTGAGCAGTACTTC.

This clone appeared a few times. The chain links TRBV19 to TRBJ1-5, with D maybe TRBD1 (6 bases). V was pared by 2 bases and J by 3 bases, with 8 bases between. This CDR3 spans 14 amino acids. CDR1 LNHDA and CDR2 SQIVND come from the germline V gene (reference sequence). The CDR3: CASSILGANQPQHF. CDR3 in DNA: TGTGCCAGTAGTATATTGGGGGCCAATCAGCCCCAGCATTTT.

V is TRBV18 and J is TRBJ2-7; no reliable D call. The CDR3 is 14 amino acids. The germline gives CDR1 KGHSH, CDR2 LQKENI. With 0 bases removed from V and 0 bases from J, the gap between germline ends came to 6 bases. In DNA form, the CDR3 reads TGTGCCAGCTCACCACCAGGGAACTCCTACGAGCAGTACTTC. It codes for CASSPPGNSYEQYF.

V gene TRBV7-9 combines with J gene TRBJ2-7; TRBD1 agrees at 8 bases. The CDR3 covers 14 residues. After removal of 3 bases from V and 5 bases from J, the junction contained 6 bases not matched to a gene. Germline V gene lookup returns CDR1 SEHNR and CDR2 FQNEAQ (reference sequence). The CDR3 is CASSLDRELNEQYF. The CDR3 nucleotides read TGTGCCAGCAGCTTGGACAGGGAATTAAACGAGCAGTACTTC. The whole variable domain, filled in from reference TRBV7-9 and TRBJ2-7, reads DTGVSQNPRHKITKRGQNVTFRCDPISEHNRLYWYRQTLGQGPEFLTYFQNEAQLEKSRLLSDRFSAERPKGSFSTLEIQRTEQGDSAMYLCASSLDRELNEQYFGPGTRLTVT.

The gene calls are TRBV4-1 and TRBJ2-7; D remains unclear. CDR1 and CDR2 from the germline V gene are MGHRA and YSYEKL. CDR3 length: 14 residues. The V end was cut by 0 bases, the J end by 2 bases, with 8 bases between. The CDR3 nucleotides read TGCGCCAGCAGCCAAGAGGGGTGGCCCTACGAGCAGTACTTC. Its translation: CASSQEGWPYEQYF.

The V and J genes are TRBV6-5 and TRBJ2-7; D is unresolved. The CDR3 totals 9 residues. The V gene's germline CDR1 is MNHEY and CDR2 SVGAGI. V lost 2 bases, J lost 7 bases, and 0 bases lay in between. As DNA, the CDR3 is TGTGCCAGCAGTTACGAGCAGTACTTC. Its translation is CASSYEQYF.

In the case of this clone: The same CDR3 is also encoded by other DNA sequences in this sample. This sequence joins TRBV5-1 and TRBJ1-1; D unresolved. This CDR3 region has 13 residues. Germline V gene sequence: CDR1 SGHRS, CDR2 YFSETQ. Deletions cut 0 bases from V and 2 bases from J, with 5 bases between. The CDR3 is CASSLGVNTEAFF. CDR3 bases: TGCGCCAGCAGCTTGGGAGTTAACACTGAAGCTTTCTTT.

This chain links TRBV5-4 with TRBJ2-2; D could derive from TRBD1 or TRBD2 (7 bases each). In germline, CDR1 is SGHNT, CDR2 YYREEE (reference sequence). The V gene lost 3 bases and the J gene lost 8 bases, with 17 bases spanning the gap. This CDR3 has 15 amino acids. The CDR3: CASSWEGQPRGELFF. CDR3 coding DNA: TGTGCCAGCAGCTGGGAGGGACAGCCTCGGGGGGAGCTGTTTTTT.

This chain links TRBV7-9 with TRBJ1-1; no definite D call. Germline V gives CDR1 SEHNR, CDR2 FQNEAQ (reference sequence). V gave up 4 bases and J gave up 4 bases, with 10 bases separating them. This CDR3 comprises 13 residues. The CDR3 DNA follows: TGTGCCAGCAGCTCCCGGAGACCCACTGAAGCTTTCTTT. Residues: CASSSRRPTEAFF.

This chain connects TRBV6-1 to TRBJ2-7; no firm D call. The V gene's germline CDR1 is MNHNS and CDR2 SASEGT. V shed 6 bases and J shed 6 bases, with 9 bases lying between them. This CDR3 comprises 11 residues. The CDR3 DNA reads TGTGCCAGCAGCGACCTGGCCGAGCAGTACTTC. It translates to CASSDLAEQYF.

This sequence joins TRBV4-1 and TRBJ2-2, with D unclear. V lost 4 bases and J 6 bases, leaving 15 bases between the germline ends. Germline CDR1 MGHRA, CDR2 YSYEKL. The CDR3 runs 15 residues. The CDR3 region has the DNA TGCGCCAGCAGCCTCATGATTAGGGTCCCCGGGGAGCTGTTTTTT. Residues: CASSLMIRVPGELFF.

A note on this clone: One end of the junction does not line up with germline, which may come from a read error. Additional DNA sequences in this sample encode the identical CDR3. The V and J genes are TRBV6-5 and TRBJ1-2; D gene uncertain. The germline gives CDR1 MNHEY, CDR2 SVGAGI. The length of the CDR3 is 14 residues. Here the CDR3 reads CASTPTGSNYGYTF. The CDR3 bases are TGTGCCAGCACCCCTACCGGTTCTAACTATGGTTACACCTTC.

The chain is built from TRBV5-1 and TRBJ1-2; D unclear. This CDR3 spans 13 amino acids. Trimming stripped 0 bases from V and 2 bases from J, with 5 bases between. Looked up from germline, CDR1 is SGHRS and CDR2 is YFSETQ. CDR3 sequence (DNA): TGCGCCAGCAGCTTGGAGGGAAACTATGGCTACACCTTC. Translating gives CASSLEGNYGYTF. Full variable domain (rest looked up from reference TRBV5-1 and TRBJ1-2): KAGVTQTPRYLIKTRGQQVTLSCSPISGHRSVSWYQQTPGQGLQFLFEYFSETQRNKGNFPGRFSGRQFSNSRSEMNVSTLELGDSALYLCASSLEGNYGYTFGSGTRLTVV.

The rearrangement uses TRBV7-9 and TRBJ1-1; D not resolved. The V gene lost 3 bases and the J gene lost 5 bases, with 7 bases spanning the gap. CDR3 length: 12 residues. Germline CDR1 is SEHNR and CDR2 is FQNEAQ (reference sequence). In DNA, the CDR3 is TGTGCCAGCAGCTTCCGTCAGACTGAAGCTTTCTTT. This translates into CASSFRQTEAFF.

J is TRBJ2-7 and V is TRBV4-1; 10 nucleotides line up with TRBD2. The germline gives CDR1 MGHRA, CDR2 YSYEKL. The V segment lost 1 base and the J segment 3 bases; nucleotides outside the gene matches: 6. CDR3 length: 16 residues. In nucleotides, the CDR3 is TGCGCCAGCAGCCAAGGGACTAGCGGTGCCTTCTACGAGCAGTACTTC. It encodes CASSQGTSGAFYEQYF.

CDR3 nucleotides: TGTGCCAGCAGCTCCGGGACGGGTGCCGAAAAACTGTTTTTT. It encodes CASSSGTGAEKLFF. The rearrangement joins TRBV9 to TRBJ1-4; D may be TRBD1 (5 bases). Trimming shortened V by 4 bases and J by 8 bases, and 15 bases separated the two germline ends. The CDR3 runs 14 residues. CDR1 is SGDLS and CDR2 is YYNGEE in the germline V gene.

The chain couples TRBV6-1 to TRBJ2-7; D gene uncertain. V lost 4 bases, J lost 3 bases, and 19 bases lay in between. The CDR3 totals 16 residues. The V gene's germline CDR1 is MNHNS and CDR2 SASEGT. Here the CDR3 reads CASSVQKQFTIYEQYF. CDR3 DNA sequence: TGTGCCAGCAGTGTACAGAAGCAGTTTACCATCTACGAGCAGTACTTC.

The chain links TRBV9 to TRBJ2-6, with D hard to call. This CDR3 contains 14 residues. Looked up from germline, CDR1 is SGDLS and CDR2 is YYNGEE. V was shortened by 4 bases and J by 4 bases, with 9 bases between the two germline ends. The CDR3 region has the DNA TGTGCCAGCAGCCCTCCGGCAGGGGCCAACGTCCTGACTTTC. Translated: CASSPPAGANVLTF.

The chain employs TRBV15 and TRBJ1-5; possibly TRBD1 for D (6 bases). V shed 8 bases and J shed 7 bases, with 18 bases lying between them. This CDR3 contains 14 residues. The germline V gene has CDR1 LNHNV and CDR2 YYDKDF (reference sequence). Written as DNA, the CDR3 is TGTGCCACCCACGATCGGGGGGCAAAGCAGCCCCAGCATTTT. It is translated as CATHDRGAKQPQHF.

V is TRBV7-2 and J is TRBJ2-4; TRBD1 might be the D (5 bases). Trimming removed 5 bases at V and 3 bases at J, with 11 bases between. CDR1 and CDR2 from the germline V gene are SGHTA and FQGNSA. This CDR3 has 14 residues. The DNA for the CDR3 is TGTGCCAGCAGCCTGGACAACGGCAAAAACATTCAGTACTTC. Translating gives CASSLDNGKNIQYF.

This clone was detected a few times. The chain carries TRBV7-9 and TRBJ1-2, with D maybe TRBD1 (6 bases). Germline CDR1 is SEHNR and CDR2 is FQNEAQ (reference sequence). V dropped 3 bases and J dropped 8 bases, with 13 bases sitting between them. The CDR3 covers 13 residues. CDR3: CASSFDGGEGYTF. Here the CDR3 DNA reads TGTGCCAGCAGCTTCGACGGGGGCGAAGGCTACACCTTC.

The chain couples TRBV5-4 to TRBJ2-1; 8 nucleotides align to TRBD1. The trim removed 0 bases at V and 1 base at J, leaving 0 bases unmatched. The CDR3 is made up of 15 amino acids. Germline values: CDR1 SGHNT, CDR2 YYREEE (reference sequence). CDR3 in amino acids: CASSLDRGSYNEQFF. In DNA, the CDR3 is TGTGCCAGCAGCTTGGACAGGGGGTCCTACAATGAGCAGTTCTTC.